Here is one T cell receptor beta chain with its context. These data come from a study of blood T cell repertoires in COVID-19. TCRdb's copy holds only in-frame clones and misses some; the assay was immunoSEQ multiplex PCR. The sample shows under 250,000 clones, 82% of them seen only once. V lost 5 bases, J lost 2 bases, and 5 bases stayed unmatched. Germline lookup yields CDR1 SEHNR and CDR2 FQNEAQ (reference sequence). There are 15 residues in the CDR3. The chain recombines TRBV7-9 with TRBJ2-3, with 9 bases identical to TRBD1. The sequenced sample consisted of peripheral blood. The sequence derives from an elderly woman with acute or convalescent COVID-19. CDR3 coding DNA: TGTGCCAGCAGCCAGGGACAGGGTACCACAGATACGCAGTATTTT. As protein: CASSQGQGTTDTQYF.